The TCR beta chain described here comes from a study of shared clonotypes between healthy human individuals. Whole-study results and caveats: Sequencing depth was expected to affect clonotype sharing among donors.

About this clone: Its target is unknown.

The germline gives CDR1 SGDLS, CDR2 YYNGEE. Losses at the gene ends were 2 bases for V and 4 bases for J; bases not matched to a gene: 5. This CDR3 contains 15 residues. Genomic DNA of every subset was divided equally among multiple immunoSEQ plates. The table came from immunoSEQ multiplex PCR; TCRdb's copy has only in-frame clones and leaves some out. The sample gives approximately 1.1 million clones, approximately 80% of which show up once; 0.52% is in the top ten. A CD45RA+ naive subset and a CD45RA-negative memory subset were split from CD4+ cells. The chain is built from TRBV9 and TRBJ1-4; 7 bases map to TRBD1. The sequence was collected from a man aged 18 to 35 in good health. Some clones in this sample may be carry-over from other donors' samples. Sample: memory CD4+ T cells from PBMCs. Subset in this sample: CD45RA-negative fraction. The DNA for the CDR3 is TGTGCCAGCAGCGTTACGGACAGGATTAATGAAAAACTGTTTTTT. Translating gives CASSVTDRINEKLFF.